The sequence of this T cell receptor beta chain was determined in a study of blood T cells in healthy people across ages. The CDR3 runs 14 residues. Germline-derived CDR1 and CDR2 are LGHNA and YNFKEQ. V was pared by 1 base and J by 3 bases, with 1 base of the junction left unmatched. Study-level results: Significant beta diversity loss was already apparent by age 40, declining roughly linearly.

Using a J-beta primer mix together with a sample-barcoded 5' primer, a second PCR was run for roughly 6 to 12 cycles. Via MiXCR, TCRdb re-called the 5' RACE reads, giving one row per CDR3 protein. The table shows about 1.8 million distinct CDR3 sequences, with around 48% occurring only once. This clonotype occurred a few times. Antigen unknown. The sample comprised blood. The J gene is TRBJ2-5, the V gene TRBV4-2; the match to TRBD2 covers 8 bases. The TCR was taken from a woman aged 40 to 55 in good health. As DNA, the CDR3 is TGTGCCAGCAGCCAAGTAGCGGGGAAAGAGACCCAGTACTTC. Protein sequence: CASSQVAGKETQYF.